This T cell receptor beta chain was captured in a study of CD8+CD57+ T cells in acquired aplastic anemia (dated 2018 in TCRdb). Describing the broader study: On average, sorted CD4+ and CD8+ cells yielded roughly 3.4 ug of extracted DNA, with a range of roughly 0.17 to 30 ug. For healthy donor samples, the average read count was around 9.8 million for CD4+ cells and roughly 11 million for CD8+ cells. Study-level results and caveats: Between patients and healthy controls, no significant difference in CD8+ Simpson's diversity was found (P=0.060). Twenty-nine CD8+ CDR3 sequences were shared between patients and controls but appeared highly expressed in patients and within their immunodominant clones.

In this study, sorted CD4+ and CD8+ T cells from the blood of healthy subjects and of severe aplastic anemia patients had their TCR repertoires deep-sequenced. Ficoll-Paque density gradient centrifugation was used to isolate peripheral blood mononuclear cells. Before DNA was extracted, CD4+ and CD8+ T cells were sorted using either FACS or magnetic beads. Concerning this clonotype: Its antigen is unknown. Per-base quality was not reported, and no clone a single base away is much larger than it.

CDR1 and CDR2 are drawn from the germline V gene (reference sequence): WNHNN, SYGVQD. The junction carries 23 bases between V and J, which are trimmed by 5 bases and 9 bases respectively. From cysteine to phenylalanine, the CDR3 is 16 amino acids long. Only CDR3 DNA remains: 48 bases, in frame from the first base. Genomic DNA served as template for TCR beta VDJ combination and CDR3 sequence profiling. An Illumina HiSeq 2000 was used for TCR repertoire sequencing. The paper's processing steps were these. TRBV/TRBJ rearrangement plots, CDR3 size and DJ length profiles, and Simpson's diversity index were used to assess repertoires. The most abundant DNA sequence in the deep sequencing data was defined as the immunodominant clone. CDR3 amino acid sequences were checked for sharing between subjects and were compared against published repertoires and the VDJdb database. TCRdb itself trimmed the public reads at Q25 with fastp, ran MiXCR and retained productive beta chains. CDR3 protein duplicates are merged, each entry listing the most common genes and DNA. The V and J calls and clone size are TCRdb's, not the authors'. In this sample the table shows some 200,000 distinct CDR3 sequences, around 63% of which occur a single time. About 29% of the sample comes from the top ten.

The specimen was sorted CD4+, CD8+, or CD8+CD57+ T cells (not recorded which) from PBMCs. The source is a human donor in good health. This receptor chain uses TRBV10-1 and TRBJ2-1; confidence is insufficient to name the D gene. The sequenced DNA: TGCGCCAGCAGTTCGGGCCCGGGTCTCATTAGTAGTGAGCAGTTCTTC. This sequence encodes CASSSGPGLISSEQFF.